This is a list of T cell receptor beta chains from one sample in a study of a mutant IDH1 vaccine in newly diagnosed glioma. Assay used: immunoSEQ multiplex PCR; TCRdb lists only in-frame clones, some missing. The table lists approximately 35,000 clones, 75% to 90% of them singletons. The specimen was PBMCs, collected from a glioma patient treated with radiotherapy, temozolomide or both. These TCRs come from a woman aged 40 to 50 with glioma. Both conserved end residues are part of each CDR3. The D gene is left open where the match is weak. Rows may omit the clone size; those that give it use once, few, many or a size class.

. TRBJ1-4 . TRBV14 CASSPTTRGKLFF TGTGCCAGCAGCCCGACAACCCGCGGAAAACTGTTTTTT
. TRBJ2-2 . TRBV27 CASSNTGELFF TGTGCCAGCAGTAACACCGGGGAGCTGTTTTTT
TRBD2 TRBJ2-7 once TRBV25-1 CASRTSGAYEQYF TGTGCCAGCAGGACTAGCGGTGCATACGAGCAGTACTTC
TRBD1 TRBJ2-7 . TRBV7-7 CASSYQQGYEQYF TGTGCTAGCAGCTACCAACAGGGGTACGAGCAGTACTTC
TRBD1 TRBJ1-5 . TRBV6-1 CASSVGQGLYSNQPQHF TGTGCCAGCAGTGTGGGACAGGGTCTTTATAGCAATCAGCCCCAGCATTTT
. TRBJ1-1 . TRBV6-4 CASSDREHTEAFF TGTGCCAGCAGTGACAGGGAACACACTGAAGCTTTCTTT
. TRBJ2-1 . TRBV11-2 CASSLLVTRSRNEQFF TGTGCCAGCAGCCTCCTCGTGACTAGAAGTAGAAATGAGCAGTTCTTC
. TRBJ1-5 . TRBV6-1 CASSAWEFGNQPQHF TGTGCCAGCAGTGCCTGGGAGTTTGGCAATCAGCCCCAGCATTTT
. TRBJ2-5 . TRBV5-1 CASSLRREETQYF TGCGCCAGCAGCTTGCGGAGGGAAGAGACCCAGTACTTC
. TRBJ2-5 . TRBV5-4 CASSQQTGGSPQYF TGTGCCAGCAGCCAACAGACAGGTGGCAGTCCCCAGTACTTC
. TRBJ2-7 . TRBV18 CASSRSYEQYF TGTGCCAGCTCCCGATCCTACGAGCAGTACTTC
TRBD2 TRBJ2-5 . TRBV12-5 CASGLVVSGGVETQYF TGTGCTAGTGGTTTGGTCGTTAGCGGGGGGGTAGAGACCCAGTACTTC
. TRBJ2-1 . TRBV10-3 CAISDRDGALGEQFF TGTGCCATCAGTGACCGGGACGGCGCCCTTGGTGAGCAGTTCTTC
. TRBJ2-5 . TRBV7-9 CASSPNSGQETQYF TGTGCCAGCAGCCCTAACTCAGGACAAGAGACCCAGTACTTC
. TRBJ1-4 few TRBV2 CASSGVGEGTTNEKLFF TGTGCCAGCAGTGGAGTAGGGGAGGGTACAACTAATGAAAAACTGTTTTTT
TRBD2 TRBJ2-7 . TRBV4-1 CASSEGLAGVYEQYF TGCGCCAGCAGCGAGGGACTAGCGGGAGTTTACGAGCAGTACTTC
. TRBJ2-7 once TRBV18 CASSPFGEGDYEQYF TGTGCCAGCTCGCCCTTTGGTGAGGGGGACTACGAGCAGTACTTC
. TRBJ1-1 . TRBV28 CASSLGAQGTEAFF TGTGCCAGCAGTTTGGGGGCTCAAGGTACTGAAGCTTTCTTT
. TRBJ1-1 . TRBV27 CASSLYGDTEAFF TGTGCCAGCAGTTTATACGGTGACACTGAAGCTTTCTTT
. TRBJ2-3 . TRBV5-1 CASSPDTRDTQYF TGCGCCAGCAGCCCCGATACCAGGGATACGCAGTATTTT